These T cell receptor beta chains were read from a single sample in a study of control samples from healthy donors and cancer patients. Generated by immunoSEQ multiplex PCR, the TCRdb table keeps only in-frame clones and is missing some. The data contain about 73,000 clones, 94% of them seen just once; the ten biggest clones take up 6.2%. Sequencing used blood. These receptors all stem from a woman in her thirties or forties in good health. Both conserved end residues are part of each CDR3. A D gene is named only where the DNA matches it firmly. Only part of the rows carry a size: once, few, many, or a class if the clone is expanded.

J	size	V	D	DNA	CDR3
TRBJ1-5	NA	TRBV24-1	TRBD1	TGTGCCACCAGTGATCGGGACAGGCAGCCCCAGCATTTT	CATSDRDRQPQHF
TRBJ1-5	NA	TRBV27	NA	TGTGCCAGCAGTTTTGTCGATCAGCCCCAGCATTTT	CASSFVDQPQHF
TRBJ1-1	NA	TRBV19	NA	TGTGCCAGTAGTATAGAGGGACGGAGAGAAGCTTTCTTT	CASSIEGRREAFF
TRBJ2-5	NA	TRBV19	NA	TGTGCCAGTAGTACGGACAACCAAGAGACCCAGTACTTC	CASSTDNQETQYF
TRBJ2-5	NA	TRBV5-1	TRBD2	TGCGCCAGCACCGGCTGGTCGGGGGGAGAGACCCAGTACTTC	CASTGWSGGETQYF
TRBJ2-7	once	TRBV28	TRBD1	TGTGCCAGCAGCTCCACAGCCCGGGACAGGGTCCACGAGCAGTACTTC	CASSSTARDRVHEQYF
TRBJ1-2	NA	TRBV4-2	TRBD1	TGTGCCAGCAGCCATTCCGGGACAGGGGCTGGAGGAGGCTACACCTTC	CASSHSGTGAGGGYTF
TRBJ2-5	NA	TRBV27	NA	TGTGCCAGCAGTTCCCTTCAAACCGGGGGACCCCAAGAGACCCAGTACTTC	CASSSLQTGGPQETQYF
TRBJ1-6	NA	TRBV6-2/TRBV6-3	NA	TGTGCCAGCAGTTACAGCAGGGCGTATTCACCCCTCCACTTT	CASSYSRAYSPLHF
TRBJ2-7	NA	TRBV12-3/TRBV12-4	NA	TGTGCCAAGTACTACGAGCAGTACTTC	CAKYYEQYF
TRBJ1-5	once	TRBV5-6	NA	TGTGCCAGCAGCACCGGGAGCAATCAGCCCCAGCATTTT	CASSTGSNQPQHF
TRBJ2-7	NA	TRBV9	NA	TGTGCCAGCAGCCTTGGGACTGACCCCTCCTACGAGCAGTACTTC	CASSLGTDPSYEQYF
TRBJ2-3	NA	TRBV10-3	TRBD2	TGTGCCACCGGGGGGATGGACTGGAACGCAGATACGCAGTATTTT	CATGGMDWNADTQYF
TRBJ1-1	NA	TRBV5-6	NA	TGTGCCAGCAGCTTTCAAGGGGCGAACACTGAAGCTTTCTTT	CASSFQGANTEAFF
TRBJ1-3	NA	TRBV6-1	NA	TGTGCCAGCAGGGGCTACCTCTTTGGAAACACCATATATTTT	CASRGYLFGNTIYF
TRBJ1-1	NA	TRBV3-1/TRBV3-2	TRBD1	TGTGCCAGCAGCCCACGACAGGGGGCGCGAGGGGGCACTGAAGCTTTCTTT	CASSPRQGARGGTEAFF